This entry features one T cell receptor beta chain sequence. Researchers ran the assay at a deep level. TCRdb keeps only in-frame clones here, not all; method: immunoSEQ multiplex PCR. The table has some 95,000 clones, about two thirds seen once; the top ten hold 45% to 50%. The ends were cut back, 2 bases at V and 0 bases at J, with 10 bases in the middle. This CDR3 region has 16 residues. From germline, CDR1 is MGHDK and CDR2 SYGVNS. The record originates from a study of shared clonotypes between healthy human individuals. The sequencing input was memory CD8+ T cells sorted from blood. Subset in this sample: CD45RO+ cells pooled with CCR7-negative TemRA cells. This chain joins TRBV25-1 and TRBJ1-4; D remains unclear. The TCR was taken from a man aged 30 to 45 in good health. This CDR3 reads CASSEKLEATNEKLFF. The CDR3 bases are TGTGCCAGCAGTGAAAAGCTTGAGGCAACTAATGAAAAACTGTTTTTT.